The 4 T cell receptor beta chains below come from one sample, sequenced in a study of T cell responses to AZD1222 COVID-19 vaccine. Measured with immunoSEQ multiplex PCR; TCRdb has only the in-frame clones, and not every one. The sample includes 90,000 to 100,000 clones, approximately 88% of them seen just once. Specimen: peripheral blood, collected 28 days after the second AZD1222 dose. The receptors originated from an adult who received the AZD1222 COVID-19 vaccine.

The chain is built from TRBV6-5 and TRBJ1-4; 7 bases agree with TRBD1. V trimming: 2 bases; J trimming: 10 bases; junction bases outside the gene matches: 4. This CDR3 comprises 13 residues. The germline CDR1 and CDR2 sequences are MNHEY and SVGAGI. The CDR3 spells CASSYGPGGKLFF. CDR3 coding DNA: TGTGCCAGCAGTTACGGCCCAGGGGGAAAACTGTTTTTT.

The chain couples TRBV11-2 to TRBJ2-5, with TRBD1 matching 9 bases. With V trimmed by 5 bases and J by 5 bases, 6 bases remained unmatched. The CDR3 contains 14 residues. In germline, CDR1 is SGHAT, CDR2 FQNNGV. The CDR3 is CASSPQGQGETQYF. The CDR3 nucleotides read TGTGCCAGCAGCCCGCAGGGACAGGGTGAGACCCAGTACTTC.

This clone is a singleton in its sample. V and J are TRBV28 and TRBJ2-5; D unclear. V was trimmed by 3 bases and J by 5 bases, leaving 13 bases between them. The CDR3 covers 14 residues. Germline CDR1 MDHEN, CDR2 SYDVKM. The CDR3 DNA reads TGTGCCAGCAGTTTTCGACCGACAAGGGAGACCCAGTACTTC. Translation: CASSFRPTRETQYF.

The chain combines TRBV2 with TRBJ2-1, with TRBD2 identical over 7 bases. The CDR3 is 12 residues long. Trimming cost V 1 base and J 12 bases; bases outside gene matches: 3. Germline CDR1 is SNHLY and CDR2 is FYNNEI. The CDR3 region has the DNA TGTGCCAGCAGTGAAGGTTCTAGCGGGCAGTTCTTC. Translating gives CASSEGSSGQFF.